This T cell receptor beta chain comes out of a study of cytomegalovirus exposure and HLA in healthy donors. Germline V CDR1 and CDR2: SGDLS, YYNGEE. CDR3 length equals 13 residues. Trimming left V 2 bases short and J 9 bases short, with 9 bases between. PCR was performed using 60 Vbeta and 13 Jbeta primers. Repertoires were generated with immunoSEQ multiplex PCR, while TCRdb's copy carries only in-frame clones and drops some. The table lists about 59,000 clones, 65% to 80% of them singletons. This clone was picked up one time. The receptor comes from a young man in good health and CMV-seropositive. The sequencing sample was made of PBMCs. The rearrangement joins TRBV9 to TRBJ1-6; D gene uncertain. The CDR3 is CASSVEGSSPLHF. The CDR3 coding sequence is TGTGCCAGCAGCGTCGAGGGATCTTCACCCCTCCACTTT. The entire variable domain, with the rest obtained from reference TRBV9 and TRBJ1-6, is as follows: DSGVTQTPKHLITATGQRVTLRCSPRSGDLSVYWYQQSLDQGLQFLIQYYNGEERAKGNILERFSAQQFPDLHSELNLSSLELGDSALYFCASSVEGSSPLHFGNGTRLTVT.